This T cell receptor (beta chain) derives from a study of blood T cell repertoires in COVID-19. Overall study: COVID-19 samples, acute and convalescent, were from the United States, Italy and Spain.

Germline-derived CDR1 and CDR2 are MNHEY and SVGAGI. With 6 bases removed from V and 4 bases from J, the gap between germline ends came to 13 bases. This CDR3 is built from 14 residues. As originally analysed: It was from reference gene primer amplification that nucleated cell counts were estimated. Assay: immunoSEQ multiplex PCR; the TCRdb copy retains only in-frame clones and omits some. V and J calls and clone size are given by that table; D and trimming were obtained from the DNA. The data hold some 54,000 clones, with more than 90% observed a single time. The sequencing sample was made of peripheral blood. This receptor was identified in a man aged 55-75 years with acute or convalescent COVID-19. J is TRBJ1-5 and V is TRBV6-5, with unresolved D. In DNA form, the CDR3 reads TGTGCCAGCAGACCAGACACCGTTAATCAGCCCCAGCATTTT. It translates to CASRPDTVNQPQHF.